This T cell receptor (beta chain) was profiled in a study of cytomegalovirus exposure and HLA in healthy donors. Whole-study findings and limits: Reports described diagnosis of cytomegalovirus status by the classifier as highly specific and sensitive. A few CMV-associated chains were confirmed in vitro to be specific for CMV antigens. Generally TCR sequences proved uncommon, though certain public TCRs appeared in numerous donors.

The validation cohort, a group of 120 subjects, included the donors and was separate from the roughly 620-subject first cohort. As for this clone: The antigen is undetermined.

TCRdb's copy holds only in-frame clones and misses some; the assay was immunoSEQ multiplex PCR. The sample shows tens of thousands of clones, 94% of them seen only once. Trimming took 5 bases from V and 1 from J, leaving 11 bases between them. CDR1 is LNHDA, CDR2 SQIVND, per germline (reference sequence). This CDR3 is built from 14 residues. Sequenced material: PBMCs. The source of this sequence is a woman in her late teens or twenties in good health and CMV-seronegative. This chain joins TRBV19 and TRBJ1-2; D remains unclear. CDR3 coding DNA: TGTGCCAGTAGTGCGCGTAACAGTAACTATGGCTACACCTTC. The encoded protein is CASSARNSNYGYTF. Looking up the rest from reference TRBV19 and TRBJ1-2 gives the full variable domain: DGGITQSPKYLFRKEGQNVTLSCEQNLNHDAMYWYRQDPGQGLRLIYYSQIVNDFQKGDIAEGYSVSREKKESFPLTVTSAQKNPTAFYLCASSARNSNYGYTFGSGTRLTVV.